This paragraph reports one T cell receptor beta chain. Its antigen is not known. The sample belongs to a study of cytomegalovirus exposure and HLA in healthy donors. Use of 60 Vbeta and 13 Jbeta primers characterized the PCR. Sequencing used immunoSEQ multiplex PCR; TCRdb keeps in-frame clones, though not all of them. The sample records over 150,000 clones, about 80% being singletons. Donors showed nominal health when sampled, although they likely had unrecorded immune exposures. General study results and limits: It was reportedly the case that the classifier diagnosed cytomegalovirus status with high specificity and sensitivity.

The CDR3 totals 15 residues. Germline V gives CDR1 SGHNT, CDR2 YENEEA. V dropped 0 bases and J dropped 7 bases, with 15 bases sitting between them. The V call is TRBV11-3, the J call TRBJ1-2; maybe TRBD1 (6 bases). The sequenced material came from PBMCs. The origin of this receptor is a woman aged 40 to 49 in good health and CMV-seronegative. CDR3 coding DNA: TGTGCCAGCAGCTTAGATTGGGGGCAAGGGAGTGGCTACACCTTC. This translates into CASSLDWGQGSGYTF.